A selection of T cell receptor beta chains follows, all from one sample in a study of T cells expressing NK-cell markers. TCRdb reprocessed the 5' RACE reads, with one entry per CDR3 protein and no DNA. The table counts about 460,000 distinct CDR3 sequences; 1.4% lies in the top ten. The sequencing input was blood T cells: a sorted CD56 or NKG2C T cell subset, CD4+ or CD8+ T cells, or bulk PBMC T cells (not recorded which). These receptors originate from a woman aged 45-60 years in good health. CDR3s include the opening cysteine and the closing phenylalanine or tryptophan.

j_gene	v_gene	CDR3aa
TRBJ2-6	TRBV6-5	CASRDTGAGANVLTF
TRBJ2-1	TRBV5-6	CASRSAGGPYNEQFF
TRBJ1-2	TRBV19	CASSRLRADYGYTF
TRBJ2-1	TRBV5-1	CASSLAAGGYEQFF
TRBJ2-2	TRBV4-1	CASSHPPQGVPYTGELFF
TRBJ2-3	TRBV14	CASSQGGEMTDTQYF
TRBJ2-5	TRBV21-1	CASSKDREETQYF
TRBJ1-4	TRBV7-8	CASSLVQGTNEKLFF
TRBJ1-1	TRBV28	CASSLPGRIPEAFF
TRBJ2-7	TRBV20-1	CSARGGNGWSYEQYF
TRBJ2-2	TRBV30	CAWRGRRTGELFF
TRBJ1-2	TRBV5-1	CASSLFRSGGYTF
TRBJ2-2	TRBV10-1	CASMGGNTGELFF
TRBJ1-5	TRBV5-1	CASSLSGGGGQPQHF